Included here is one T cell receptor (beta chain) sequence, with context. The antigen is undetermined. The source of the sample is a study of beta chain features in type 1 diabetes. The CDR3 spans 14 residues. Germline V gene data show CDR1 as SGHRS and CDR2 as YFSETQ. V was cut by 0 bases and J by 7 bases, with 13 bases left in between. Every bit of the isolated RNA underwent reverse transcription, so sequencing read expressed TCRB transcripts. Assay: immunoSEQ multiplex PCR; the TCRdb copy retains only in-frame clones and omits some. Of around 650,000 clones listed, about an eighth were seen once; the top ten hold more than 0.1%. Study-wide results and limits: Shorter TCRB CDR3s, moderately but significantly so, were found in Type 1 diabetes patients in all four CD4+ subsets.

The specimen was naive CD4+ T cells from blood. This sequence joins TRBV5-1 and TRBJ1-2; the D gene is possibly TRBD1 (5 bases). This receptor was identified in a man aged 25-45 years with type 1 diabetes. The CDR3 sequence: CASSLATGLGGYTF. Here the CDR3 DNA reads TGCGCCAGCAGCTTGGCGACGGGGCTCGGTGGCTACACCTTC. Supplemented by reference TRBV5-1 and TRBJ1-2, the full variable domain reads KAGVTQTPRYLIKTRGQQVTLSCSPISGHRSVSWYQQTPGQGLQFLFEYFSETQRNKGNFPGRFSGRQFSNSRSEMNVSTLELGDSALYLCASSLATGLGGYTFGSGTRLTVV.